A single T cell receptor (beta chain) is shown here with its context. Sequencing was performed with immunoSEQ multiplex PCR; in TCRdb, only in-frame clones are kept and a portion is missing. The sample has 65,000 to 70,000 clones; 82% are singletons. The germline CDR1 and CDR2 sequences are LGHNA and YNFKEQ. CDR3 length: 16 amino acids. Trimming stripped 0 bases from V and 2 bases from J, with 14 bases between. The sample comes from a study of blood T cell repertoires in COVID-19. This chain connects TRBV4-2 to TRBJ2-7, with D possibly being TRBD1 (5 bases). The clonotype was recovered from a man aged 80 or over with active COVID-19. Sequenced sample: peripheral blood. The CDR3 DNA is TGTGCCAGCAGCCAAGATCACCAGGGTGGTGCCTACGAGCAGTACTTC. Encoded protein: CASSQDHQGGAYEQYF.